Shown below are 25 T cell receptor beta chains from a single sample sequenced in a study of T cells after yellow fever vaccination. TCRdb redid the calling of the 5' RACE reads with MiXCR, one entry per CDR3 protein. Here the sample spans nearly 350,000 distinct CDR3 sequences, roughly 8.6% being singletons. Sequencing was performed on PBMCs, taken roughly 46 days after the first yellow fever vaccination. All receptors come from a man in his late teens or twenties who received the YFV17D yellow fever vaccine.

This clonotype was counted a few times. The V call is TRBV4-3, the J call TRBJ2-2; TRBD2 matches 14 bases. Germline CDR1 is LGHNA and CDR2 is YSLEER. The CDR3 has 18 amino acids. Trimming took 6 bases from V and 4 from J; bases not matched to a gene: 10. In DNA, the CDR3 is TGCGCCAGCAGTCCCCGGACTAGCGGGGGGCGTAGCACCGGGGAGCTGTTTTTT. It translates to CASSPRTSGGRSTGELFF.

CDR3 coding DNA: TGTGCCAGCAGCCCCTCAACAGGGAAGAACACTGAAGCTTTCTTT. Translated, it gives CASSPSTGKNTEAFF. The rearrangement joins TRBV11-2 to TRBJ1-1; TRBD1 is a possible D gene (6 bases). V shed 5 bases and J shed 1 base, with 14 bases lying between them. This CDR3 region has 15 residues. Germline CDR1 is SGHAT and CDR2 is FQNNGV.

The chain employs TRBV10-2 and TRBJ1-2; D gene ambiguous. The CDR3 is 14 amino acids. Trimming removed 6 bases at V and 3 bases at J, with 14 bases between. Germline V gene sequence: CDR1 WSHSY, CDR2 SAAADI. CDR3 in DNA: TGCGCCAGCAGCCAGCTAAGTTCGTACTATGGCTACACCTTC. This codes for CASSQLSSYYGYTF.

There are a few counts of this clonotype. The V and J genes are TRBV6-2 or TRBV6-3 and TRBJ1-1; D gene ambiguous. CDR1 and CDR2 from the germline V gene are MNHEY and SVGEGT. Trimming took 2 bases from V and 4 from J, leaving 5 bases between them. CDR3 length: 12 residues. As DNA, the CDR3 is TGTGCCAGCAGTTACCCCGCCACTGAAGCTTTCTTT. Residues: CASSYPATEAFF.

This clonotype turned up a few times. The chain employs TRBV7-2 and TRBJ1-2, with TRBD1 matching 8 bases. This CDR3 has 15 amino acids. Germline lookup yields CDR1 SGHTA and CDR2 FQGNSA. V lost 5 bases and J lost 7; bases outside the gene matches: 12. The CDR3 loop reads CASSPTRTGSGGYTF. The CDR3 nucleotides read TGTGCCAGCAGCCCCACCCGGACAGGGTCAGGTGGCTACACCTTC.

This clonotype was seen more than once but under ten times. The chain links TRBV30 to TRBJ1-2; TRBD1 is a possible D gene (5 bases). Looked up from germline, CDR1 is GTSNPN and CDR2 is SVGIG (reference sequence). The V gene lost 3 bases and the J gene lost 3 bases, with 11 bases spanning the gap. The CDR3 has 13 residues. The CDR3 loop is CAWSPTGDYGYTF. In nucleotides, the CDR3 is TGTGCCTGGAGCCCCACGGGGGACTATGGCTACACCTTC.

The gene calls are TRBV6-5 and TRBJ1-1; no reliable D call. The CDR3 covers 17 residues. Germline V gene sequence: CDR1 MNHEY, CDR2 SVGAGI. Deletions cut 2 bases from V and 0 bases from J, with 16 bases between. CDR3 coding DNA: TGTGCCAGCAGTTACGCCCGGACGGTTCTGGTGAACACTGAAGCTTTCTTT. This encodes CASSYARTVLVNTEAFF.

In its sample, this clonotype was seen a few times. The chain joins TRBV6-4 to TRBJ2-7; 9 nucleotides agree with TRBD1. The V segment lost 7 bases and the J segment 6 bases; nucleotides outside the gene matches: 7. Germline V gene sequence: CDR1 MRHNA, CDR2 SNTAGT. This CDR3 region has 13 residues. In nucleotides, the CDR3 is TGTGCCAGCACCCCACCGGACAGGGGCGAGCAGTACGTC. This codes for CASTPPDRGEQYV.

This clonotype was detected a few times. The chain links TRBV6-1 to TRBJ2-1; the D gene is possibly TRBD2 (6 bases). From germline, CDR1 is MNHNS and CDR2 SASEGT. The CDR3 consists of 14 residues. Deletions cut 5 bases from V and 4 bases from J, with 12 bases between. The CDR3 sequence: CASSPFGGYNEQFF. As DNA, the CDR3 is TGTGCCAGCAGTCCTTTTGGGGGGTACAATGAGCAGTTCTTC.

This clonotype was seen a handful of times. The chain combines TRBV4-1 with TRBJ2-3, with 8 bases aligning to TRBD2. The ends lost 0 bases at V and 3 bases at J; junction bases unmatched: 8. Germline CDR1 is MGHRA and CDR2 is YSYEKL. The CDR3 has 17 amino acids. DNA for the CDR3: TGCGCCAGCAGCCAAGATGGGACTAGTCGGGGGACAGATACGCAGTATTTT. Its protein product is CASSQDGTSRGTDTQYF.

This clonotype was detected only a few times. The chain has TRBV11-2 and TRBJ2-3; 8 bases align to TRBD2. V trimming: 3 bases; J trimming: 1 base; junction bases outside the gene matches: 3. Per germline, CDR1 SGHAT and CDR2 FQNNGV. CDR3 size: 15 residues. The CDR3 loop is CASSFFGGGTDTQYF. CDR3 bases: TGTGCCAGCAGCTTCTTCGGGGGGGGCACAGATACGCAGTATTTT.

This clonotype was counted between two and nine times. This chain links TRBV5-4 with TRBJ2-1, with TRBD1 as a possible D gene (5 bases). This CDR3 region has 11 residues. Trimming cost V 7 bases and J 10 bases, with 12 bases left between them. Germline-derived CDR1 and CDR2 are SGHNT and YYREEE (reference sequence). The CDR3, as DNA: TGTGCCAGCGGGCTAGGGGCAGAGCAGTTCTTC. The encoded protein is CASGLGAEQFF.

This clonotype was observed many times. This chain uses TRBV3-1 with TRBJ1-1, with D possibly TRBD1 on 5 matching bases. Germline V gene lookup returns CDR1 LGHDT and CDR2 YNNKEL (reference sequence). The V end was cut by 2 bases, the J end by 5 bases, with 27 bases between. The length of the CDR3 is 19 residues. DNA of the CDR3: TGTGCCAGCAGCCAATACGGAGGGGCTGGACCAACGCCGTCGACTGAAGCTTTCTTT. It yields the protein CASSQYGGAGPTPSTEAFF.

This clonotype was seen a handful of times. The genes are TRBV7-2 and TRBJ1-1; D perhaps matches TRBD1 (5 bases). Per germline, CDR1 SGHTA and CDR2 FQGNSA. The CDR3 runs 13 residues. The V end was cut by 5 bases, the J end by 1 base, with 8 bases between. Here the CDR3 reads CASSRDQNTEAFF. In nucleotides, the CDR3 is TGTGCCAGCAGCCGGGACCAGAACACTGAAGCTTTCTTT.

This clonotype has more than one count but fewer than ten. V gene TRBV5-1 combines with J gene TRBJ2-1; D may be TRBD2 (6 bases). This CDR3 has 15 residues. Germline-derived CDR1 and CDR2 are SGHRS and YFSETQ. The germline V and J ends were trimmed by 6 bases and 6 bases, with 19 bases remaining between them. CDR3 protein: CASKSLAGTANEQFF. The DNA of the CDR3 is TGCGCCAGCAAATCGTTGGCGGGGACGGCCAATGAGCAGTTCTTC.

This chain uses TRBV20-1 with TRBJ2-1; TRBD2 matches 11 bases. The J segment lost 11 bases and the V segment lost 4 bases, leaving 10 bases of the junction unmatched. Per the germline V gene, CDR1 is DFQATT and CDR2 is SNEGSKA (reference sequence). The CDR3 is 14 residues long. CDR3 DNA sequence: TGCAGTGCTACATACTTTTTAGCGGGGGGGAAGCAGTTCTTC. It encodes CSATYFLAGGKQFF.

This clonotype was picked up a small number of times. CDR3 residues: CASLDWGTGTSGDGGELFF. DNA of the CDR3: TGTGCCAGCTTGGATTGGGGGACCGGGACTAGCGGGGACGGCGGGGAGCTGTTTTTT. The rearrangement uses TRBV6-1 and TRBJ2-2; 13 bases agree with TRBD2. The CDR3 is 19 amino acids. V lost 8 bases and J lost 7; bases outside the gene matches: 19. Germline V gene data show CDR1 as MNHNS and CDR2 as SASEGT.

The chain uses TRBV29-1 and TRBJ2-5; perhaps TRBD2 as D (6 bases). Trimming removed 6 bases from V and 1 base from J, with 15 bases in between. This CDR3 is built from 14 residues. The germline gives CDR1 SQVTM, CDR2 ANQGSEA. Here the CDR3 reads CSVAGLATQETQYF. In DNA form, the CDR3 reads TGCAGCGTGGCGGGGCTGGCAACCCAAGAGACCCAGTACTTC.

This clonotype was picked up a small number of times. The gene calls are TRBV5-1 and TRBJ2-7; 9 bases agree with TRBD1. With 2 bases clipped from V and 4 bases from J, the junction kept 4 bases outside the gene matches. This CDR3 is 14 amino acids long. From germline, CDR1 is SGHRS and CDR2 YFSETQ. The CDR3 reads CASSFGTGRYEQYF. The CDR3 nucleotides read TGCGCCAGCAGCTTTGGGACAGGGAGGTACGAGCAGTACTTC.

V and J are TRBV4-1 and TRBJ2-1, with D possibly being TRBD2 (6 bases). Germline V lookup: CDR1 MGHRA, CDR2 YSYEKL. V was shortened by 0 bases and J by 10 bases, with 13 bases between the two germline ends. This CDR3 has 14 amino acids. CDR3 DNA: TGCGCCAGCAGCCAAGATGGGGGGACGGGAGAGCAGTTCTTC. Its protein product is CASSQDGGTGEQFF.

The CDR3 sequence is CSVETANSYEQYF. The CDR3 bases are TGCAGCGTTGAAACAGCCAATTCCTACGAGCAGTACTTC. The V and J genes are TRBV29-1 and TRBJ2-7, with D unclear. The V and J ends lost 2 bases and 1 base respectively, with 9 bases between them. CDR3 size: 13 residues. Germline-derived CDR1 and CDR2 are SQVTM and ANQGSEA.

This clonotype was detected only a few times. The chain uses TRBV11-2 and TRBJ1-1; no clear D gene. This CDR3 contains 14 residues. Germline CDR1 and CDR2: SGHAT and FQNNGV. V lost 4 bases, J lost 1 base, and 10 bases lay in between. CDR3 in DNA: TGTGCCAGCAGCTCCCCCGCAGAGAACACTGAAGCTTTCTTT. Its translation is CASSSPAENTEAFF.

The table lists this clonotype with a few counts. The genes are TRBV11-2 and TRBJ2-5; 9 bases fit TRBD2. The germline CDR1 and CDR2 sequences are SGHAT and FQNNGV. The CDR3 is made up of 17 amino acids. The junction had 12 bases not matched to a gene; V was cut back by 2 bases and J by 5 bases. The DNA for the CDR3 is TGTGCCAGCAGCTTATCCCCGGGACTAGCAGGGGGGGAGACCCAGTACTTC. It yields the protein CASSLSPGLAGGETQYF.

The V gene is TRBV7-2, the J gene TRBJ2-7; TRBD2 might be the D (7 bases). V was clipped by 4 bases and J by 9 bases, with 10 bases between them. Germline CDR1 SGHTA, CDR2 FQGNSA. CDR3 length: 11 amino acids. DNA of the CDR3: TGTGCCAGCAGCTCGGGGGGCCCGCAGTACGTC. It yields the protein CASSSGGPQYV.

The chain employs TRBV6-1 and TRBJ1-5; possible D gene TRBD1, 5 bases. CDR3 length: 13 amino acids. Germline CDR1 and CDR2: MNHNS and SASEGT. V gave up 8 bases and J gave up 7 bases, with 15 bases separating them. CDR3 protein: CASGGSRSQPQHF. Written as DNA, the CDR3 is TGTGCCAGCGGGGGGAGTCGATCCCAGCCCCAGCATTTT.